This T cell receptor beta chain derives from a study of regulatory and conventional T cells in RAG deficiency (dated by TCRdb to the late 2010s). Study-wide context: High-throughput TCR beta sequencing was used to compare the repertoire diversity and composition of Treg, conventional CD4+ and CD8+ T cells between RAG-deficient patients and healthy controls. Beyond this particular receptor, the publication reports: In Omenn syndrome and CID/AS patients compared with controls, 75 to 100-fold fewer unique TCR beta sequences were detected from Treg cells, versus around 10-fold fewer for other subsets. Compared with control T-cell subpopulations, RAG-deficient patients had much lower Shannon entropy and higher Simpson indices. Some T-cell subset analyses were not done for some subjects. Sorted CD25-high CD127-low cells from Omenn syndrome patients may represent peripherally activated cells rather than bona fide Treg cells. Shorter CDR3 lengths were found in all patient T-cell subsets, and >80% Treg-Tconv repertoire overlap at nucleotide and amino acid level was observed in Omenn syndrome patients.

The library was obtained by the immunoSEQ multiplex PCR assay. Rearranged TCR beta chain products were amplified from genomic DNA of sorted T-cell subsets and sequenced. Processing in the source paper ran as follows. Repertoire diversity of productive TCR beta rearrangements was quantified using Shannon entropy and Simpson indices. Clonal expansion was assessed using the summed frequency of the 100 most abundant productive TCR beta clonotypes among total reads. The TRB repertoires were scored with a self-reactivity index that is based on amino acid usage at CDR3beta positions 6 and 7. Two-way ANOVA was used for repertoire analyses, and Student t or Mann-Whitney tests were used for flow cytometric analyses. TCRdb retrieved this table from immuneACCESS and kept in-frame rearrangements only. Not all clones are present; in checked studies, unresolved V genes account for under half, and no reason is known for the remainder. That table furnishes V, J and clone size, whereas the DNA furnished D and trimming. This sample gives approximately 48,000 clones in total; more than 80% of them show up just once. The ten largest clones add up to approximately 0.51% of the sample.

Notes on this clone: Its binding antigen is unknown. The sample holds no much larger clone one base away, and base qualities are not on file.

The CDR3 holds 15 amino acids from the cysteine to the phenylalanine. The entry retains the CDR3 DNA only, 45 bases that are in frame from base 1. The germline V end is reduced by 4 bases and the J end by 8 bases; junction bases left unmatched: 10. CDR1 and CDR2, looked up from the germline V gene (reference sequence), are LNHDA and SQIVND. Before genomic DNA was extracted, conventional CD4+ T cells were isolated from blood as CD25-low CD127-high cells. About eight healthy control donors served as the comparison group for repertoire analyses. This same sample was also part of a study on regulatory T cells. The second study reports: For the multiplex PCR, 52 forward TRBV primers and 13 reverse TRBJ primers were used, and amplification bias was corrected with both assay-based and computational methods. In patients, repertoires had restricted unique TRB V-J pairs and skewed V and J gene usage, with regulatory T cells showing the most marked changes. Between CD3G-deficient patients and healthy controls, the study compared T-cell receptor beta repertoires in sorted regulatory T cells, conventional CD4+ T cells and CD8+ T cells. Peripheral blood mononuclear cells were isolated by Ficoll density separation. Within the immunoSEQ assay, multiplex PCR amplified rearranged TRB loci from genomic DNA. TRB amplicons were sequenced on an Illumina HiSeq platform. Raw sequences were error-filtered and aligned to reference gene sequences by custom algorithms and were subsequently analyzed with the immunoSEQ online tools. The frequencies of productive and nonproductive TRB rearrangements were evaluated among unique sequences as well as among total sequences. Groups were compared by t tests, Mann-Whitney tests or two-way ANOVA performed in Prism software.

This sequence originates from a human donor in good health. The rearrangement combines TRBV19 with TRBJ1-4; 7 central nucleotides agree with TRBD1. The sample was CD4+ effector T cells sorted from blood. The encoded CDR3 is CASSTRQGPTEKLFF. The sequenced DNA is TGTGCCAGTAGTACCCGACAGGGCCCTACGGAAAAACTGTTTTTT.